The 30 T cell receptor beta chains reported below all come from one sample, sequenced in a study of blood T cell repertoires in COVID-19. Assay: immunoSEQ multiplex PCR; the TCRdb copy retains only in-frame clones and omits some. The sample shows under 110,000 clones, about two thirds of them seen only once. Sequenced: peripheral blood. Receptors were obtained from a human donor with acute or convalescent COVID-19. The donor label of this sample is uncertain.

This clone was picked up many times. Additional DNA sequences in this sample encode the identical CDR3. This chain joins TRBV4-1 and TRBJ2-5, with TRBD2 as a possible D gene (6 bases). Germline CDR1 is MGHRA and CDR2 is YSYEKL. V gave up 2 bases and J gave up 4 bases, with 8 bases separating them. The CDR3 sequence is 13 residues long. CDR3 residues: CASSQWRGETQYF. The CDR3 DNA follows: TGCGCCAGCAGCCAATGGAGGGGAGAGACCCAGTACTTC.

This clone was counted between two and nine times. V is TRBV18 and J is TRBJ1-1; tentative D call: TRBD1 (5 bases). Germline CDR1 reads KGHSH; CDR2 reads LQKENI. With 3 bases removed from V and 1 base from J, the gap between germline ends came to 9 bases. The CDR3 has 14 amino acids. The chain's CDR3 is CASSPVTGNTEAFF. The CDR3 coding sequence is TGTGCCAGCTCACCGGTCACAGGGAACACTGAAGCTTTCTTT. The full variable domain, in which reference TRBV18 and TRBJ1-1 provide the parts outside the CDR3, is NAGVMQNPRHLVRRRGQEARLRCSPMKGHSHVYWYRQLPEEGLKFMVYLQKENIIDESGMPKERFSAEFPKEGPSILRIQQVVRGDSAAYFCASSPVTGNTEAFFGQGTRLTVV.

The V call is TRBV7-9, the J call TRBJ1-6; D call uncertain. Germline CDR1 SEHNR, CDR2 FQNEAQ (reference sequence). The V gene lost 5 bases and the J gene lost 10 bases, with 12 bases spanning the gap. The CDR3 spans 13 residues. DNA for the CDR3: TGTGCCAGCAGCAATGCCGATCAGTCACCCCTCCACTTT. This encodes CASSNADQSPLHF.

V gene TRBV2 combines with J gene TRBJ2-1, with a weak D call TRBD2 (5 bases). V was shortened by 6 bases and J by 4 bases, with 16 bases between the two germline ends. This CDR3 contains 15 residues. Germline CDR1 SNHLY, CDR2 FYNNEI. The CDR3 sequence is CASRVGLAEYNEQFF. The CDR3 coding sequence is TGTGCCAGCAGAGTCGGGCTAGCTGAATACAATGAGCAGTTCTTC.

This chain joins TRBV18 and TRBJ1-3, with no clear D. V was cut by 2 bases and J by 0 bases, with 8 bases left in between. Germline V lookup: CDR1 KGHSH, CDR2 LQKENI. The CDR3 runs to 15 residues. The CDR3 loop reads CASSPTEVSGNTIYF. CDR3 nucleotide sequence: TGTGCCAGCTCACCAACCGAGGTCTCTGGAAACACCATATATTTT.

This rearrangement joins TRBV6-6 to TRBJ2-2, with 13 bases identical to TRBD2. This CDR3 is 17 amino acids long. The germline gives CDR1 MNHNY, CDR2 SVGAGI (reference sequence). Germline trimming cut 5 bases from V and 5 bases from J; bases unmatched to any gene: 8. The CDR3 nucleotides read TGTGCCAGCAGTCCCACTTGGACTAGCGGGGGAACCGGGGAGCTGTTTTTT. Protein: CASSPTWTSGGTGELFF.

The V gene is TRBV11-2, the J gene TRBJ2-4; 11 bases agree with TRBD2. Germline CDR1 reads SGHAT; CDR2 reads FQNNGV. Germline trimming cut 5 bases from V and 0 bases from J; bases unmatched to any gene: 9. CDR3 length: 18 amino acids. CDR3 in amino acids: CASSPPGLAGGAKNIQYF. The CDR3 DNA is TGTGCCAGCAGCCCCCCCGGGCTAGCGGGGGGAGCCAAAAACATTCAGTACTTC.

This chain uses TRBV20-1 with TRBJ2-1, with D perhaps TRBD2 (6 bases). Germline CDR1 DFQATT, CDR2 SNEGSKA (reference sequence). The CDR3 is 13 amino acids. V was clipped by 3 bases and J by 4 bases, with 10 bases between them. CDR3 sequence reads: CSASPTSYNEQFF. DNA of the CDR3: TGCAGTGCTAGTCCGACTAGTTACAATGAGCAGTTCTTC.

The J gene is TRBJ1-5, the V gene TRBV2; D gene unclear. V dropped 6 bases and J dropped 0 bases, with 9 bases sitting between them. This CDR3 has 14 amino acids. Germline assignment: CDR1 SNHLY and CDR2 FYNNEI. This CDR3 reads CASSPRYSNQPQHF. As DNA, the CDR3 is TGTGCCAGCAGCCCCCGGTATAGCAATCAGCCCCAGCATTTT.

This clone was counted once. This sequence joins TRBV18 and TRBJ2-5; tentative D call: TRBD1 (6 bases). This CDR3 contains 13 residues. From germline, CDR1 is KGHSH and CDR2 LQKENI. V lost 4 bases, J lost 5 bases, and 11 bases lay in between. CDR3 sequence: CASSRDTGETQYF. In DNA form, the CDR3 reads TGTGCCAGCTCACGGGACACAGGGGAGACCCAGTACTTC.

The CDR3 DNA reads as TGTGCCACCAGTGATTCTGAACAGGGGCCCCTCTATGGCTACACCTTC. Translation gives CATSDSEQGPLYGYTF. V gene TRBV24-1 combines with J gene TRBJ1-2; 7 bases fit TRBD1. CDR3 length: 16 amino acids. Germline V gene sequence: CDR1 KGHDR, CDR2 SFDVKD. Trimming cost V 2 bases and J 4 bases; bases outside gene matches: 9.

The rearrangement links TRBV11-2 to TRBJ2-3; 13 positions match TRBD2. The CDR3 length is 16 residues. J was trimmed by 5 bases and V by 3 bases; bases with no gene match: 5. The germline gives CDR1 SGHAT, CDR2 FQNNGV. This chain's CDR3 is CASSLGTSGVLDTQYF. In nucleotides, the CDR3 is TGTGCCAGCAGCTTGGGGACTAGCGGGGTCTTAGATACGCAGTATTTT.

This clone was observed a handful of times. The chain combines TRBV4-1 with TRBJ1-2; D may be TRBD1 (5 bases). The germline CDR1 and CDR2 sequences are MGHRA and YSYEKL. V was shortened by 0 bases and J by 5 bases, with 13 bases between the two germline ends. The CDR3 extends over 15 amino acids. CDR3: CASSQDPGGRYGYTF. The CDR3 nucleotides read TGCGCCAGCAGCCAAGACCCCGGGGGACGATATGGCTACACCTTC.

This chain's CDR3 is CASSPPTRAQETQYF. As DNA, the CDR3 is TGTGCCAGCTCACCACCGACTAGAGCTCAAGAGACCCAGTACTTC. V usage is TRBV18 and J usage is TRBJ2-5; TRBD2 is a possible D gene (6 bases). This CDR3 is built from 15 residues. The germline V gene has CDR1 KGHSH and CDR2 LQKENI. The V end was cut by 0 bases, the J end by 2 bases, with 10 bases between.

J is TRBJ2-6 and V is TRBV7-8, with a possible D match to TRBD1 (6 bases). CDR1 and CDR2 from the germline V gene are SGHVS and FQNEAQ. Between the trimmed V and J ends, which lost 3 bases and 2 bases, there was a span of 11 bases. The CDR3 has 16 amino acids. The CDR3 region has the DNA TGTGCCAGCAGCTTGGCGACAGGTGCTGGGGCCAACGTCCTGACTTTC. As protein: CASSLATGAGANVLTF.

The rearrangement uses TRBV5-1 and TRBJ2-1; 12 bases agree with TRBD2. There are 18 residues in the CDR3. Germline values: CDR1 SGHRS, CDR2 YFSETQ. With V trimmed by 0 bases and J by 8 bases, 12 bases remained unmatched. As DNA, the CDR3 is TGCGCCAGCAGCTTGGTGGCTAGCGGGGGGGCGTTTGGCCATGAGCAGTTCTTC. Translating it yields CASSLVASGGAFGHEQFF.

This clone was observed once. This rearrangement joins TRBV7-9 to TRBJ1-2, with 8 nucleotides matching TRBD1. The V segment lost 9 bases and the J segment 6 bases; nucleotides outside the gene matches: 15. The germline V gene encodes CDR1 SEHNR and CDR2 FQNEAQ (reference sequence). The CDR3 is 15 residues long. The CDR3, as DNA: TGTGCCAGTATCTTTTTGGGACAGGCATTGAATGGCTACACCTTC. Translated, it gives CASIFLGQALNGYTF.

This chain connects TRBV19 to TRBJ1-5; weak D call: TRBD1 (5 bases). The CDR3 runs to 15 residues. In germline, CDR1 is LNHDA, CDR2 SQIVND (reference sequence). Trimming left V 3 bases short and J 5 bases short, with 14 bases between. The CDR3 sequence: CASSMGKGPDQPQHF. Here the CDR3 DNA reads TGTGCCAGTAGTATGGGGAAGGGGCCTGATCAGCCCCAGCATTTT.

Only a few counts were recorded for this clone. The chain carries TRBV7-6 and TRBJ1-2, with a possible D match to TRBD1 (5 bases). The length of the CDR3 is 14 residues. V gave up 1 base and J gave up 4 bases, with 10 bases separating them. Germline V gene sequence: CDR1 SGHVS, CDR2 FNYEAQ. The CDR3 region has the DNA TGTGCCAGCAGCTTAGGGGGGGGTCTCTATGGCTACACCTTC. Its protein is CASSLGGGLYGYTF. The entire variable domain, with the rest obtained from reference TRBV7-6 and TRBJ1-2, is as follows: GAGVSQSPRYKVTKRGQDVALRCDPISGHVSLYWYRQALGQGPEFLTYFNYEAQQDKSGLPNDRFSAERPEGSISTLTIQRTEQRDSAMYRCASSLGGGLYGYTFGSGTRLTVV.

The rearrangement joins TRBV7-9 to TRBJ2-5; D might be TRBD2 (5 bases). Germline V gene sequence: CDR1 SEHNR, CDR2 FQNEAQ (reference sequence). The CDR3 totals 13 residues. Between the trimmed V and J ends, which lost 5 bases and 5 bases, there was a span of 12 bases. CDR3 coding DNA: TGTGCCAGCAGCCCGTCCGGGGTTGAGACCCAGTACTTC. Protein sequence: CASSPSGVETQYF. Variable domain in full (rest from reference TRBV7-9 and TRBJ2-5): DTGVSQNPRHKITKRGQNVTFRCDPISEHNRLYWYRQTLGQGPEFLTYFQNEAQLEKSRLLSDRFSAERPKGSFSTLEIQRTEQGDSAMYLCASSPSGVETQYFGPGTRLLVL.

The rearrangement links TRBV4-2 to TRBJ2-5, with unresolved D. CDR3 size: 14 residues. Germline CDR1 and CDR2: LGHNA and YNFKEQ. Trimming stripped 1 base from V and 1 base from J, with 7 bases between. The CDR3 DNA reads TGTGCCAGCAGCCAAGGCGGTAGCCAAGAGACCCAGTACTTC. It is translated as CASSQGGSQETQYF.

The chain is built from TRBV11-2 and TRBJ2-7, with TRBD2 matching 7 bases. J gave up 5 bases and V 1 base, and 11 bases lay outside the gene matches. This CDR3 comprises 16 residues. From germline, CDR1 is SGHAT and CDR2 FQNNGV. The CDR3 nucleotides read TGTGCCAGCAGCTTAGGATTCCCCTTCGGGAGGCACGAGCAGTACGTC. Translating gives CASSLGFPFGRHEQYV.

This clone showed up just once. V is TRBV19 and J is TRBJ2-1, with a weak D call TRBD1 (6 bases). Looked up from germline, CDR1 is LNHDA and CDR2 is SQIVND (reference sequence). Trimming cost V 2 bases and J 0 bases, with 8 bases left between them. The CDR3 is 15 residues long. The CDR3 reads CASSISTGSYNEQFF. The DNA of the CDR3 is TGTGCCAGTAGTATATCGACAGGCTCCTACAATGAGCAGTTCTTC.

The J gene is TRBJ1-5, the V gene TRBV12-3 or TRBV12-4; D remains ambiguous. The CDR3 totals 12 residues. Trimming pared 6 bases from V and 2 bases from J, leaving 5 bases between. CDR3 loop: CASSGGNQPQHF. CDR3 nucleotides: TGTGCCAGCAGCGGGGGCAATCAGCCCCAGCATTTT.

This clone was counted between two and nine times. The chain is built from TRBV11-2 and TRBJ1-2, with a weak D call TRBD1 (5 bases). This CDR3 has 13 residues. Trimming left V 1 base short and J 8 bases short, with 11 bases between. CDR1 SGHAT and CDR2 FQNNGV come from the germline V gene. The CDR3 DNA reads TGTGCCAGCAGCTTAGTGGGGCGGGACGGCTACACCTTC. Its protein product is CASSLVGRDGYTF.

The count of this clone is one. The J gene is TRBJ2-3, the V gene TRBV3-1 (or the pseudogene TRBV3-2); 7 bases align to TRBD2. Per germline, CDR1 LGHDT and CDR2 YNNKEL (reference sequence). The V and J ends lost 0 bases and 5 bases, in that order; junction bases with no gene match: 5. The CDR3 totals 15 residues. The CDR3 DNA reads as TGTGCCAGCAGCCAAGATGGGACGGGGGGAGATACGCAGTATTTT. Its protein is CASSQDGTGGDTQYF.

The V call is TRBV18, the J call TRBJ1-5; 9 bases are shared with TRBD1. Trimming cost V 1 base and J 5 bases; bases outside gene matches: 3. This CDR3 has 15 amino acids. In germline, CDR1 is KGHSH, CDR2 LQKENI. The CDR3 is CASSPRTGEYQPQHF. CDR3 bases: TGTGCCAGCTCACCACGGACAGGGGAGTATCAGCCCCAGCATTTT.

The gene calls are TRBV2 and TRBJ1-4; 9 bases align to TRBD1. The CDR3 contains 14 residues. V dropped 6 bases and J dropped 7; count of bases not matched to a gene: 6. Germline CDR1 SNHLY, CDR2 FYNNEI. This CDR3 is CASREWDRAEKLFF. DNA of the CDR3: TGTGCCAGCAGGGAGTGGGACAGGGCTGAAAAACTGTTTTTT.

The CDR3 loop is CASSFFNREEKLFF. DNA for the CDR3: TGCGCCAGCAGCTTTTTTAACAGGGAAGAAAAACTGTTTTTT. V gene TRBV5-1 combines with J gene TRBJ1-4; possibly TRBD1 for D (6 bases). V lost 2 bases to trimming and J lost 8 bases, with 13 bases between them. The CDR3 length is 14 residues. Germline V lookup: CDR1 SGHRS, CDR2 YFSETQ.

The CDR3: CASSRLAGGSYNEQFF. The CDR3 DNA is TGCGCCAGCAGCCGACTAGCGGGGGGCTCCTACAATGAGCAGTTCTTC. V usage is TRBV5-1 and J usage is TRBJ2-1; 13 bases agree with TRBD2. Unmatched junction bases numbered 1, after V lost 4 bases and J lost 0 bases. The CDR3 covers 16 residues. Germline values: CDR1 SGHRS, CDR2 YFSETQ. Filled out from reference TRBV5-1 and TRBJ2-1, the complete variable domain reads KAGVTQTPRYLIKTRGQQVTLSCSPISGHRSVSWYQQTPGQGLQFLFEYFSETQRNKGNFPGRFSGRQFSNSRSEMNVSTLELGDSALYLCASSRLAGGSYNEQFFGPGTRLTVL.